This TCR beta chain derives from a study of shared clonotypes between healthy human individuals. This table comes from immunoSEQ multiplex PCR, and its TCRdb copy is limited to in-frame clones, with some not included. In the table there are about 1 million clones, 70% to 80% of which are singletons. Germline V gives CDR1 GTSNPN, CDR2 SVGIG (reference sequence). V shed 2 bases and J shed 6 bases, with 14 bases lying between them. This CDR3 region has 14 residues. V and J are TRBV30 and TRBJ1-5, with D possibly matching TRBD1 (5 bases). The sample taken for sequencing was memory CD4+ T cells sorted from blood. Subset here: CD45RA-negative fraction. The sequence was collected from a young man in good health. The CDR3 protein is CAWSTGQGGQPQHF. The DNA of the CDR3 is TGTGCCTGGAGTACGGGGCAGGGAGGTCAGCCCCAGCATTTT.